Below, one T cell receptor beta chain is given with its context. Its antigen is not identified. The entry originates in a study of immune cell composition in non-small cell lung cancer. Study-wide results and caveats: Dominant in vivo tumour-associated clones were not shown to share tumour-reactive sequences.

CDR3 size: 16 residues. CDR1 and CDR2 from the germline V gene are SGHTA and FQGNSA. Trimming removed 3 bases from V and 4 bases from J; junction bases left unmatched: 7. Data came from immunoSEQ multiplex PCR; TCRdb stores just in-frame clones and leaves some out. The table lists 7,300 or so clones, about 73% of them singletons. DNA was extracted from unsorted cell suspensions stored frozen. The TCR was taken from a human donor with non-small cell lung cancer. The sequenced material came from lung tumor tissue. The chain employs TRBV7-2 and TRBJ2-2; 8 nucleotides align to TRBD2. The CDR3 loop is CASSFAGGPGTGELFF. In DNA form, the CDR3 reads TGTGCCAGCAGCTTCGCGGGGGGCCCGGGCACCGGGGAGCTGTTTTTT. The full variable domain, in which reference TRBV7-2 and TRBJ2-2 provide the parts outside the CDR3, is GAGVSQSPSNKVTEKGKDVELRCDPISGHTALYWYRQSLGQGLEFLIYFQGNSAPDKSGLPSDRFSAERTGGSVSTLTIQRTQQEDSAVYLCASSFAGGPGTGELFFGEGSRLTVL.